This T cell receptor beta chain appears in the sequencing data of a study of T cell clusters in autoimmune cytopenias. The CDR3 sequence is 20 residues long. Germline loops: CDR1 SGHDT, CDR2 YYEEEE. TRB was amplified from roughly 0.25 ug of peripheral blood genomic DNA per sample. TRB rearrangements were amplified by touch-down multiplex PCR with mixed TRB-A/B primers. One entry per CDR3 protein, without DNA, is what TCRdb gives after re-calling the multiplex PCR reads. This specimen shows roughly 4,200 distinct CDR3 sequences; the ten leading clones hold around 20%. The same specimen was also included in a second study, on T cell repertoires in aging, cancer and after chemotherapy. In that study: Repeat sampling of healthy donors over several months to years showed clear clonal overlap.

The specimen was peripheral blood. The source is a human donor in good health. V gene TRBV5-6 combines with J gene TRBJ2-3; TCRdb returns TRBD2, unconfirmable since there is no DNA. The CDR3 is CASQSLLSSGGARNTDTQYF.